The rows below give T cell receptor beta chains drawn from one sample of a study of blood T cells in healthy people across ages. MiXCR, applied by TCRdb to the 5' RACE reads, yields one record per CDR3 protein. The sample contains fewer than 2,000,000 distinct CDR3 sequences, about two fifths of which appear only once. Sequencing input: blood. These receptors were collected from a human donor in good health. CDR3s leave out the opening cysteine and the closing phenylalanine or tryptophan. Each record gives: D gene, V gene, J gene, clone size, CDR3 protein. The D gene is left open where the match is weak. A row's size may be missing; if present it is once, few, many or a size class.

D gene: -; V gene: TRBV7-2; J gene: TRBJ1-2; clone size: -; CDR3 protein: ASRDRQNYGYT
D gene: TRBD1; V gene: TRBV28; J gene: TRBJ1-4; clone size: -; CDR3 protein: ASSYQFGQGLEKLF
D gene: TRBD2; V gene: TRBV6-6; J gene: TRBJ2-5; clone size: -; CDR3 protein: ASSFYSGGNTQETQY
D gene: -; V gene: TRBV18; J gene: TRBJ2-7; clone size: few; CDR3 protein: ASSPPAENYEQY
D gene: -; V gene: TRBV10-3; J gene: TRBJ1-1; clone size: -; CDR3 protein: AISGGANTEAF
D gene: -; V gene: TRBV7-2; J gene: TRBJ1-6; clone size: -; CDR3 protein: ASSSRPGDSPLH
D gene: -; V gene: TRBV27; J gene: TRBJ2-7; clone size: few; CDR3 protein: ASSLDWTPRAYEQY
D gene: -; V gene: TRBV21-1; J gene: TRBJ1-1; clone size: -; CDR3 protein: ASSKYRRDTEAF
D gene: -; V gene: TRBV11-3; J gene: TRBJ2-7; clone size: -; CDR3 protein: ASSFEASEQY
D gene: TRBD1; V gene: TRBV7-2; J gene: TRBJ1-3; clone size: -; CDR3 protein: ASSTGTVGNTVY
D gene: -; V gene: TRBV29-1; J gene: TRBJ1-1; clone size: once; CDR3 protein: SIEAGAAF
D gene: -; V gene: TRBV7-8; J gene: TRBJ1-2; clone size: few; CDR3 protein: ASSPLGGARLKGYT
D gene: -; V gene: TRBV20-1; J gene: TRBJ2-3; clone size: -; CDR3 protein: SARDPRGGGTGTQY
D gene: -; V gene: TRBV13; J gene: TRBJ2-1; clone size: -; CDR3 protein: ASSHQQGPNEQF
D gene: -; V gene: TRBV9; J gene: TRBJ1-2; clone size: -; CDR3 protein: ASSPIIGGDTGYGYT
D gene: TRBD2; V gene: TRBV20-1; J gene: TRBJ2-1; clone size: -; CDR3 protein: SARVAGAGLYNEQF
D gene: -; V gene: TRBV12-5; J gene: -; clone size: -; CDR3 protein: ASGLPGWRETQY
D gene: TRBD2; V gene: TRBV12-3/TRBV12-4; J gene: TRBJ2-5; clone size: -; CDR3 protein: ASSFSSGVSQETQY
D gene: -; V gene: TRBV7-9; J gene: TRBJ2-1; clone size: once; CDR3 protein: TSSLDGWTVEF
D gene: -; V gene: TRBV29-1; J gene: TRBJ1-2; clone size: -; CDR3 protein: SAMGQDYGYT